A selection of T cell receptor beta chains follows, all from one sample in a study of T cell responses to AZD1222 COVID-19 vaccine. Generated by immunoSEQ multiplex PCR, the TCRdb table keeps only in-frame clones and is missing some. The data hold roughly 150,000 clones, with roughly 91% observed a single time. The sample in question was peripheral blood, obtained on day 0 of AZD1222 vaccination. These receptors all stem from an adult in good health. Each CDR3 is given with its conserved first and last residue. The D gene is left open where the match is weak. Clone size is not always given. Where it is, it says once, few, many or a class for expanded clones.

clone size: NA; J gene: TRBJ1-2; D gene: NA; V gene: TRBV7-8; CDR3 length: 13; CDR3 DNA: TGTGCCAGCAGCTTAGGTCGGGACAATGGCTACACCTTC; CDR3 protein: CASSLGRDNGYTF
clone size: NA; J gene: TRBJ2-3; D gene: NA; V gene: TRBV25-1; CDR3 length: 16; CDR3 DNA: TGTGCCAGCAACAACGGGGGGCAGGCCCACATTGGTACGCAGTATTTT; CDR3 protein: CASNNGGQAHIGTQYF
clone size: NA; J gene: TRBJ1-2; D gene: TRBD1; V gene: TRBV2; CDR3 length: 14; CDR3 DNA: TGTGCCAGTATAACAGGGGGCTTCGACTATGGCTACACCTTC; CDR3 protein: CASITGGFDYGYTF
clone size: NA; J gene: TRBJ2-2; D gene: TRBD1; V gene: TRBV7-7; CDR3 length: 15; CDR3 DNA: TGTGCTAGCAGCTCCCGGGACAGGGCGGCCGGGGAGCTGTTTTTT; CDR3 protein: CASSSRDRAAGELFF
clone size: NA; J gene: TRBJ2-2; D gene: TRBD2; V gene: TRBV4-3; CDR3 length: 14; CDR3 DNA: TGCGCCAGCAGCCCAGTTCGGGGGGCCGGGGAGCTGTTTTTT; CDR3 protein: CASSPVRGAGELFF
clone size: once; J gene: TRBJ2-6; D gene: NA; V gene: TRBV11-3; CDR3 length: 15; CDR3 DNA: TGTGCCAGCAGCTTTGAAGTGTCTGGGGCCAACGTCCTGACTTTC; CDR3 protein: CASSFEVSGANVLTF
clone size: NA; J gene: TRBJ1-2; D gene: NA; V gene: TRBV7-8; CDR3 length: 15; CDR3 DNA: TGTGCCAGCAGCTTACCGGTAGCGGGCCTCTATGGCTACACCTTC; CDR3 protein: CASSLPVAGLYGYTF
clone size: once; J gene: TRBJ1-2; D gene: NA; V gene: TRBV5-5; CDR3 length: 14; CDR3 DNA: TGTGCCAGCAGCGCAGGACAGTCTAACTATGGCTACACCTTC; CDR3 protein: CASSAGQSNYGYTF
clone size: NA; J gene: TRBJ1-2; D gene: TRBD1; V gene: TRBV5-6; CDR3 length: 14; CDR3 DNA: TGTGCCAGCAGCTTAAGGGGGCGGCACTATGGCTACACCTTC; CDR3 protein: CASSLRGRHYGYTF
clone size: NA; J gene: TRBJ1-2; D gene: NA; V gene: TRBV6-2/TRBV6-3; CDR3 length: 14; CDR3 DNA: TGTGCCAGCAGTTACTCGCAGGGGAGCTATGGCTACACCTTC; CDR3 protein: CASSYSQGSYGYTF
clone size: NA; J gene: TRBJ2-3; D gene: TRBD2; V gene: TRBV6-2/TRBV6-3; CDR3 length: 16; CDR3 DNA: TGTGCCAGCAGTTACTTGAGCGGGGGAGGCACAGATACGCAGTATTTT; CDR3 protein: CASSYLSGGGTDTQYF
clone size: NA; J gene: TRBJ2-2; D gene: TRBD2; V gene: TRBV6-4; CDR3 length: 14; CDR3 DNA: TGTGCCAGCAGTGGCGGGGGGGACACCGGGGAGCTGTTTTTT; CDR3 protein: CASSGGGDTGELFF
clone size: NA; J gene: TRBJ2-3; D gene: TRBD2; V gene: TRBV11-2; CDR3 length: 15; CDR3 DNA: TGTGCCAGCAGCCCCAGCGGGGGGGCCACAGATACGCAGTATTTT; CDR3 protein: CASSPSGGATDTQYF